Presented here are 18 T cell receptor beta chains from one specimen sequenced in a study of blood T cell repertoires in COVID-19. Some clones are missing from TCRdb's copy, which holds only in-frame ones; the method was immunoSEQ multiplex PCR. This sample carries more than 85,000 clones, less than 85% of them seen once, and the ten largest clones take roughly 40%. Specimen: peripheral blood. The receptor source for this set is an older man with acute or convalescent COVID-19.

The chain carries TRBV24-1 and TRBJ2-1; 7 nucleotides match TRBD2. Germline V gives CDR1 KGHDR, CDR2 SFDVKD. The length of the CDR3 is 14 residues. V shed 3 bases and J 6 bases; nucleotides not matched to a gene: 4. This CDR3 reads CATSDSGIPNEQFF. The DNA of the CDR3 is TGTGCCACCAGTGATAGCGGGATCCCCAATGAGCAGTTCTTC.

CDR3 DNA: TGTGCCAGCAGACGGGAGCAGAACACCGGGGAGCTGTTTTTT. Translating it yields CASRREQNTGELFF. The chain recombines TRBV6-4 with TRBJ2-2, with TRBD2 as a possible D gene (6 bases). Germline V gives CDR1 MRHNA, CDR2 SNTAGT. The CDR3 loop spans 14 amino acids. V lost 6 bases to trimming and J lost 1 base, with 9 bases between them.

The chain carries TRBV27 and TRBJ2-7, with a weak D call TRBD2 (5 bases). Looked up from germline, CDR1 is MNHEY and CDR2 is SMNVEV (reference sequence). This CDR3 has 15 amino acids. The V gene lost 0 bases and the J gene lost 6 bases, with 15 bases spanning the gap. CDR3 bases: TGTGCCAGCAGTTTATCGAGAGCGGCCGCGGCCGAGCAGTACTTC. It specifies CASSLSRAAAAEQYF.

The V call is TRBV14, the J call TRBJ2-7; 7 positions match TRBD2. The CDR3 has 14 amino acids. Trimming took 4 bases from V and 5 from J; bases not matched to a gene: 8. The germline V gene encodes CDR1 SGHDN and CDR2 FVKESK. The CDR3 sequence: CASSPQTSHDEQYF. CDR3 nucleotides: TGTGCCAGCAGCCCTCAGACTAGCCACGACGAGCAGTACTTC. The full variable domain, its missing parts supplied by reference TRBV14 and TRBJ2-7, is EAGVTQFPSHSVIEKGQTVTLRCDPISGHDNLYWYRRVMGKEIKFLLHFVKESKQDESGMPNNRFLAERTGGTYSTLKVQPAELEDSGVYFCASSPQTSHDEQYFGPGTRLTVT.

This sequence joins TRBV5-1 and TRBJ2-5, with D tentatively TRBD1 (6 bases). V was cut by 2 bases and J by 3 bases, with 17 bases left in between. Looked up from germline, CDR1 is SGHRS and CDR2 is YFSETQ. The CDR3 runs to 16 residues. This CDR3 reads CASSLMGAGSEETQYF. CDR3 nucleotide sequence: TGCGCCAGCAGCTTAATGGGGGCTGGTTCGGAAGAGACCCAGTACTTC.

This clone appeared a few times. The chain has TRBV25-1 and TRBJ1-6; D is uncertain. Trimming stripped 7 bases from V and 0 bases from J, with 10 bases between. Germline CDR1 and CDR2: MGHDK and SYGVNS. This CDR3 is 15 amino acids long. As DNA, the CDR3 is TGTGCCAGCACCTACGGGAGCTCCTATAATTCACCCCTCCACTTT. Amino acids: CASTYGSSYNSPLHF.

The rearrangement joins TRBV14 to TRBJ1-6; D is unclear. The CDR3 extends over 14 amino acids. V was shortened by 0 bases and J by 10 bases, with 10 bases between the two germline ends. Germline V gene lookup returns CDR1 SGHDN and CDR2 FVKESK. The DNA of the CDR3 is TGTGCCAGCAGCCAAGAGTCTGGAGGATCACCCCTCCACTTT. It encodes CASSQESGGSPLHF.

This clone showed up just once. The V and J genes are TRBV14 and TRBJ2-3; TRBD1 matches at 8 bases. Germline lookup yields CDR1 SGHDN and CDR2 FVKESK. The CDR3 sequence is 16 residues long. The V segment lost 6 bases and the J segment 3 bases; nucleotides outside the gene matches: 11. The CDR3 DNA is TGTGCCAGCAGACGAACATGGGGACAGGAGACAGATACGCAGTATTTT. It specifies CASRRTWGQETDTQYF.

CDR3 bases: TGTGCCAGCTCACCATTGCCAGGGGATTCACCCCTCCACTTT. Encoded protein: CASSPLPGDSPLHF. The gene calls are TRBV18 and TRBJ1-6, with D maybe TRBD1 (6 bases). There are 14 residues in the CDR3. CDR1 and CDR2 from the germline V gene are KGHSH and LQKENI. V was pared by 2 bases and J by 8 bases, with 10 bases between.

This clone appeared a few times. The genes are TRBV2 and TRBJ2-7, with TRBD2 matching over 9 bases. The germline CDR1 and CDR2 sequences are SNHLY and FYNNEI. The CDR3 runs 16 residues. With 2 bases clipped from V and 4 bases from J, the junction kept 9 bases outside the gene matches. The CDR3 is CASSERRGRGRYEQYF. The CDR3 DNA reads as TGTGCCAGCAGTGAACGGCGCGGGAGGGGAAGATACGAGCAGTACTTC. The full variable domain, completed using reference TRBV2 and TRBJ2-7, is EPEVTQTPSHQVTQMGQEVILRCVPISNHLYFYWYRQILGQKVEFLVSFYNNEISEKSEIFDDQFSVERPDGSNFTLKIRSTKLEDSAMYFCASSERRGRGRYEQYFGPGTRLTVT.

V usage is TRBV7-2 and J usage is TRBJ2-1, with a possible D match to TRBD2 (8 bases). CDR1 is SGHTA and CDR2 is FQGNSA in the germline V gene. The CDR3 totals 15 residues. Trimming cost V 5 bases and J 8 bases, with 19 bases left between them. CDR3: CASSDRASGPYEQFF. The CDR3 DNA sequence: TGTGCCAGCAGCGACAGGGCTAGCGGGCCGTATGAGCAGTTCTTC.

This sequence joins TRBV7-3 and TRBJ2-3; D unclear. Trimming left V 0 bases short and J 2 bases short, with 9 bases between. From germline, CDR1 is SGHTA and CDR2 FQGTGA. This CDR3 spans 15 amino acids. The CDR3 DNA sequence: TGTGCCAGCAGCTTAACTGGCGGCACCACAGATACGCAGTATTTT. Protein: CASSLTGGTTDTQYF.

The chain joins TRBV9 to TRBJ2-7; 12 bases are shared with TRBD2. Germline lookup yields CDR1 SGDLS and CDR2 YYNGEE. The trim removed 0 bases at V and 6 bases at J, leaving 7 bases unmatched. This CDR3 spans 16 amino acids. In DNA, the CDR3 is TGTGCCAGCAGCGTAGGCGCTAGCGGGAGGGAAGGCGAGCAGTACTTC. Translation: CASSVGASGREGEQYF. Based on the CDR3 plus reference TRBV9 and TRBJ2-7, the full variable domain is DSGVTQTPKHLITATGQRVTLRCSPRSGDLSVYWYQQSLDQGLQFLIQYYNGEERAKGNILERFSAQQFPDLHSELNLSSLELGDSALYFCASSVGASGREGEQYFGPGTRLTVT.

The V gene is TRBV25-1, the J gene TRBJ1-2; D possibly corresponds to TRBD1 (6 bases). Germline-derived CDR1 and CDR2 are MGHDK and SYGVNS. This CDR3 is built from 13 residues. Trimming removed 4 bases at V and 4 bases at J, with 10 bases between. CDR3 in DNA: TGTGCCAGCAGTGCAGGGGCTCGCTATGGCTACACCTTC. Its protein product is CASSAGARYGYTF.

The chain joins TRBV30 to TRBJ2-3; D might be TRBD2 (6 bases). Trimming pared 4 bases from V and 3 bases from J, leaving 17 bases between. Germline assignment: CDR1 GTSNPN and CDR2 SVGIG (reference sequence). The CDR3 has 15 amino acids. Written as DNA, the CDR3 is TGTGCCTGGACGGGAAGCGGGCTACCTACAGATACGCAGTATTTT. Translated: CAWTGSGLPTDTQYF.

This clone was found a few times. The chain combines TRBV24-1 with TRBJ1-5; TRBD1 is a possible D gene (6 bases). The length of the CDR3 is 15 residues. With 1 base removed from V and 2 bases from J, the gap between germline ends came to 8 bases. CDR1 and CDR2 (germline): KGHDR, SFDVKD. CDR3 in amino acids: CATSDLGGGNQPQHF. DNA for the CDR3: TGTGCCACCAGTGATTTAGGGGGTGGCAATCAGCCCCAGCATTTT.

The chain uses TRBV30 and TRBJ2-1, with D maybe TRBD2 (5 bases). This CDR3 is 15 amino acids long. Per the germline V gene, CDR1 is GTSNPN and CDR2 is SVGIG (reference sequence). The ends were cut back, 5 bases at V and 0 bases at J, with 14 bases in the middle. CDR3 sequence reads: CAWARTQSSYNEQFF. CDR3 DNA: TGTGCCTGGGCTAGGACTCAGAGCTCCTACAATGAGCAGTTCTTC.

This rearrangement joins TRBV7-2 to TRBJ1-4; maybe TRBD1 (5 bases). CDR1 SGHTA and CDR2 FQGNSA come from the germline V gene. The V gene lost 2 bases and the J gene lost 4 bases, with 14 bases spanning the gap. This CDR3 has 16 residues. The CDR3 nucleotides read TGTGCCAGCAGCTTACAAGGGGCGTCGGATAATGAAAAACTGTTTTTT. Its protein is CASSLQGASDNEKLFF.